Below, 29 T cell receptor beta chains from the same sample are listed, as sequenced in a study of response to subunit inactivated influenza vaccine. In TCRdb, the RT-PCR reads were re-called with MiXCR into one record per CDR3 protein. The table shows roughly 160,000 distinct CDR3 sequences, with roughly a tenth occurring only once. The source material was CD8+ T cells sorted from PBMCs, sampled approximately 25 months after vaccination. The receptors come from a man aged 45 to 70 who received an inactivated influenza vaccine.

A word on this clonotype: A much larger clone lies a single base off, so this may be a read error. The chain uses TRBV11-2 and TRBJ2-5, with 11 bases aligning to TRBD2. The CDR3 has 15 amino acids. Germline V CDR1 and CDR2: SGHAT, FQNNGV. V was pared by 4 bases and J by 4 bases, with 5 bases of the junction left unmatched. This CDR3 is CASSYTSGSPETQYF. CDR3 sequence (DNA): TGTGCCAGCAGCTATACTAGCGGGAGTCCAGAGACCCAGTACTTC. Filled out from reference TRBV11-2 and TRBJ2-5, the complete variable domain reads EAGVAQSPRYKIIEKRQSVAFWCNPISGHATLYWYQQILGQGPKLLIQFQNNGVVDDSQLPKDRFSAERLKGVDSTLKIQPAKLEDSAVYLCASSYTSGSPETQYFGPGTRLLVL.

The genes are TRBV7-8 and TRBJ1-5; D remains ambiguous. The germline V gene encodes CDR1 SGHVS and CDR2 FQNEAQ. The CDR3 consists of 12 residues. Trimming removed 5 bases at V and 7 bases at J, with 9 bases between. CDR3 nucleotide sequence: TGTGCCAGCAGCACCGGGGAGCAGCCCCAGCATTTT. It translates to CASSTGEQPQHF. Complete variable domain (other parts from reference TRBV7-8 and TRBJ1-5): GAGVSQSPRYKVAKRGQDVALRCDPISGHVSLFWYQQALGQGPEFLTYFQNEAQLDKSGLPSDRFFAERPEGSVSTLKIQRTQQEDSAVYLCASSTGEQPQHFGDGTRLSIL.

This clonotype turned up a few times. V and J are TRBV27 and TRBJ2-3; tentatively, D is TRBD1 or TRBD2 (5 bases each). V lost 3 bases and J 5 bases, leaving 15 bases between the germline ends. Germline V gene data show CDR1 as MNHEY and CDR2 as SMNVEV (reference sequence). This CDR3 has 15 residues. The CDR3 nucleotides read TGTGCCAGCAGTTTTCGGGGCCACGTCGTAGATACGCAGTATTTT. Translation: CASSFRGHVVDTQYF.

Only a few counts were recorded for this clonotype. The V and J genes are TRBV27 and TRBJ2-2; either TRBD1 or TRBD2 may supply D (7 bases each). Germline assignment: CDR1 MNHEY and CDR2 SMNVEV (reference sequence). This CDR3 comprises 17 residues. The V end lost 7 bases, the J end lost 3 bases, and 21 bases lay between the germline ends. The CDR3 nucleotides are TGTGCCAGCAAGACCCTCGCGACAGGGAGGGACACCGGGGAGCTGTTTTTT. Its protein product is CASKTLATGRDTGELFF.

This clonotype was observed many times. The V gene is TRBV25-1, the J gene TRBJ2-1; D is possibly TRBD2 (6 bases). Trimming stripped 6 bases from V and 0 bases from J, with 15 bases between. This CDR3 is built from 16 residues. Germline assignment: CDR1 MGHDK and CDR2 SYGVNS. The DNA for the CDR3 is TGTGCCAGCAGCAAGGGAGCGGGCACCTCCTACAATGAGCAGTTCTTC. Protein sequence: CASSKGAGTSYNEQFF. The full variable domain, its missing parts supplied by reference TRBV25-1 and TRBJ2-1, is EADIYQTPRYLVIGTGKKITLECSQTMGHDKMYWYQQDPGMELHLIHYSYGVNSTEKGDLSSESTVSRIRTEHFPLTLESARPSHTSQYLCASSKGAGTSYNEQFFGPGTRLTVL.

The V and J genes are TRBV7-6 and TRBJ2-7, with D perhaps matching TRBD1 or TRBD2 (5 bases each). V gave up 5 bases and J gave up 3 bases, with 14 bases separating them. Germline assignment: CDR1 SGHVS and CDR2 FNYEAQ. The CDR3 extends over 14 amino acids. CDR3 sequence: CASSLGGGVYEQYF. DNA of the CDR3: TGTGCCAGCAGCCTTGGGGGTGGGGTCTACGAGCAGTACTTC. The entire variable domain, with the rest obtained from reference TRBV7-6 and TRBJ2-7, is as follows: GAGVSQSPRYKVTKRGQDVALRCDPISGHVSLYWYRQALGQGPEFLTYFNYEAQQDKSGLPNDRFSAERPEGSISTLTIQRTEQRDSAMYRCASSLGGGVYEQYFGPGTRLTVT.

This clonotype was detected a few times. The chain recombines TRBV30 with TRBJ2-1; D is ambiguous. CDR1 is GTSNPN, CDR2 SVGIG, per germline (reference sequence). V was shortened by 7 bases and J by 0 bases, with 10 bases between the two germline ends. The CDR3 consists of 13 residues. The CDR3 spells CALNVISYNEQFF. CDR3 DNA: TGTGCCTTGAACGTTATCTCCTACAATGAGCAGTTCTTC.

This clonotype has more than one count but fewer than ten. The gene calls are TRBV4-2 and TRBJ2-7, with 11 bases aligning to TRBD1. Germline values: CDR1 LGHNA, CDR2 YNFKEQ. The CDR3 extends over 15 amino acids. Trimming removed 4 bases from V and 7 bases from J; junction bases left unmatched: 9. CDR3 region: CASSPGTGGYLEQYF. CDR3 DNA sequence: TGTGCCAGCAGCCCCGGGACAGGGGGGTACCTGGAGCAGTACTTC.

The sample holds a few counts of this clonotype. The genes are TRBV4-2 and TRBJ2-7; 7 positions agree with TRBD2. The CDR3 runs 17 residues. The germline gives CDR1 LGHNA, CDR2 YNFKEQ. V lost 1 base to trimming and J lost 3 bases; unmatched junction nucleotides: 12. The CDR3 here is CASSQASSGTSFYEQYF. DNA for the CDR3: TGTGCCAGCAGCCAAGCCTCCAGCGGGACTTCCTTCTACGAGCAGTACTTC.

This clonotype was seen more than once but under ten times. CDR3 coding DNA: TGTGCCAGCAGCTCAGGGAACCCGTGGGAGCAGTACTTC. As protein: CASSSGNPWEQYF. This sequence joins TRBV7-9 and TRBJ2-7; perhaps TRBD1 as D (5 bases). The CDR3 runs 13 residues. The germline V and J ends were trimmed by 4 bases and 7 bases, with 14 bases remaining between them. The germline V gene encodes CDR1 SEHNR and CDR2 FQNEAQ (reference sequence).

The chain carries TRBV4-3 and TRBJ1-1; TRBD1 matches at 7 bases. J lost 0 bases, V lost 4 bases, and 8 bases had no gene match. The CDR3 has 16 amino acids. CDR1 LGHNA and CDR2 YSLEER come from the germline V gene. For the CDR3, the DNA is TGCGCCAGCAGCCTCGGGACAGAGATCATGAACACTGAAGCTTTCTTT. Its protein is CASSLGTEIMNTEAFF.

The rearrangement uses TRBV12-3 or TRBV12-4 and TRBJ1-4, with D possibly matching TRBD1 (5 bases). This CDR3 has 15 amino acids. Deletions cut 1 base from V and 6 bases from J, with 12 bases between. The CDR3 sequence is CASSLVLRRDEKLFF. In DNA form, the CDR3 reads TGTGCCAGCAGTTTAGTTTTGCGCAGGGATGAAAAACTGTTTTTT.

This clonotype has more than one count but fewer than ten. The chain joins TRBV5-1 to TRBJ2-7; D remains ambiguous. The CDR3 loop spans 14 amino acids. Trimming left V 0 bases short and J 3 bases short, with 10 bases between. Per the germline V gene, CDR1 is SGHRS and CDR2 is YFSETQ. CDR3 loop: CASSLVEPLYEQYF. The CDR3 DNA sequence: TGCGCCAGCAGCTTGGTGGAACCGCTCTACGAGCAGTACTTC.

The DNA of the CDR3 is TGCAGTGCTAGAGATGGCGGTAGCGGGACCCTCTGGGTCTCCTACAATGAGCAGTTCTTC. Encoded protein: CSARDGGSGTLWVSYNEQFF. The rearrangement joins TRBV20-1 to TRBJ2-1; 8 bases are a match to TRBD2. The CDR3 spans 20 residues. The ends lost 0 bases at V and 0 bases at J; junction bases unmatched: 16. The germline V gene encodes CDR1 DFQATT and CDR2 SNEGSKA (reference sequence).

This clonotype appeared a few times. The chain couples TRBV24-1 to TRBJ2-2; D remains unclear. Germline V gene lookup returns CDR1 KGHDR and CDR2 SFDVKD. The CDR3 spans 16 residues. V was trimmed by 1 base and J by 0 bases, leaving 8 bases between them. DNA for the CDR3: TGTGCCACCAGTGATTTTGGTTTCGCGAACACCGGGGAGCTGTTTTTT. Translation: CATSDFGFANTGELFF.

This clonotype has just a few counts. The chain is built from TRBV11-2 and TRBJ2-7, with 8 bases matching TRBD1. The CDR3 has 15 amino acids. Germline V CDR1 and CDR2: SGHAT, FQNNGV. The V gene end was trimmed by 3 bases and the J gene end by 3 bases; junction bases not matched to a gene: 7. The CDR3 is CASSFGFGQGYEQYF. The CDR3, as DNA: TGTGCCAGCAGCTTTGGATTTGGACAGGGCTACGAGCAGTACTTC.

The chain uses TRBV27 and TRBJ2-1; 8 bases match TRBD1. The germline gives CDR1 MNHEY, CDR2 SMNVEV (reference sequence). The CDR3 is 18 residues long. The J segment lost 3 bases and the V segment lost 5 bases, leaving 15 bases of the junction unmatched. For the CDR3, the DNA is TGTGCCAGCAGTCTAGGCCAAGCAGGGGGCATCGGCTACAATGAGCAGTTCTTC. Its protein is CASSLGQAGGIGYNEQFF.

V gene TRBV12-3 or TRBV12-4 combines with J gene TRBJ2-2; no clear D gene. V was trimmed by 3 bases and J by 2 bases, leaving 10 bases between them. The CDR3 sequence is 15 residues long. CDR3 loop: CASSFRQPNTGELFF. CDR3 nucleotides: TGTGCCAGCAGTTTCCGACAACCAAACACCGGGGAGCTGTTTTTT.

V is TRBV12-3 or TRBV12-4 and J is TRBJ2-2, with D uncertain. V shed 1 base and J shed 7 bases, with 10 bases lying between them. The CDR3 consists of 14 residues. The CDR3 DNA reads TGTGCCAGCAGTTTAGGGACCCGGAGCGGGGAGCTGTTTTTT. This sequence encodes CASSLGTRSGELFF.

The chain couples TRBV12-3 or TRBV12-4 to TRBJ1-4; tentatively, D is TRBD1 (6 bases). Trimming left V 5 bases short and J 0 bases short, with 13 bases between. This CDR3 has 16 amino acids. The CDR3 sequence is CASSRTWTATNEKLFF. CDR3 in DNA: TGTGCCAGCAGTCGAACCTGGACAGCAACTAATGAAAAACTGTTTTTT.

This clonotype was detected only a few times. This chain uses TRBV9 with TRBJ2-1; 11 nucleotides align to TRBD2. Germline V lookup: CDR1 SGDLS, CDR2 YYNGEE. Unmatched junction bases numbered 13, after V lost 3 bases and J lost 8 bases. The CDR3 runs to 17 residues. The CDR3 spells CASSENPLAGAPHEQFF. CDR3 coding DNA: TGTGCCAGCAGCGAGAACCCACTAGCGGGAGCCCCCCATGAGCAGTTCTTC.

This clonotype was seen only a few times. The chain combines TRBV16 with TRBJ1-5; weak D call: TRBD1 (6 bases). Germline CDR1 KGHSY, CDR2 FQNENV. CDR3 length equals 15 residues. The V and J ends lost 3 bases and 6 bases respectively, with 15 bases between them. CDR3 bases: TGTGCCAGCAGCCACATAGGACAGAGTAGTCAGCCCCAGCATTTT. Translation gives CASSHIGQSSQPQHF.

Here the CDR3 reads CASSPIRDRVTDTQYF. CDR3 sequence (DNA): TGTGCCAGCAGCCCAATCCGGGACAGGGTAACAGATACGCAGTATTTT. The gene calls are TRBV28 and TRBJ2-3; 9 bases fit TRBD1. The germline V gene encodes CDR1 MDHEN and CDR2 SYDVKM. The CDR3 loop spans 16 amino acids. The ends lost 6 bases at V and 3 bases at J; junction bases unmatched: 10.

This clonotype showed up many times. This chain connects TRBV2 to TRBJ1-4; the D is unclear. The CDR3 extends over 16 amino acids. Germline V lookup: CDR1 SNHLY, CDR2 FYNNEI. Trimming removed 7 bases at V and 8 bases at J, with 23 bases between. The CDR3 coding sequence is TGTGCCAGCATCGTCTCCTTGGGGATTCTGGGCGAAAAACTGTTTTTT. Encoded protein: CASIVSLGILGEKLFF.

The sample holds a few counts of this clonotype. The rearrangement joins TRBV12-3 or TRBV12-4 to TRBJ2-3; D tentatively fits TRBD1 or TRBD2 (6 bases each). V shed 1 base and J shed 4 bases, with 12 bases lying between them. The CDR3 consists of 15 residues. The CDR3 loop reads CASSLGPGAADTQYF. CDR3 nucleotides: TGTGCCAGCAGTTTAGGTCCGGGGGCCGCAGATACGCAGTATTTT.

This clonotype was seen more than once but under ten times. The chain joins TRBV12-3 or TRBV12-4 to TRBJ1-5; 7 bases align to TRBD1. Unmatched junction bases numbered 3, after V lost 5 bases and J lost 2 bases. The length of the CDR3 is 14 residues. The DNA for the CDR3 is TGTGCCAGCAGTGTCACAGGGGGCAATCAGCCCCAGCATTTT. It is translated as CASSVTGGNQPQHF.

This clonotype was observed many times. CDR3 DNA sequence: TGCAGTGCTACTAGCGGTGACTACAATGAGCAGTTCTTC. Amino acids: CSATSGDYNEQFF. J is TRBJ2-1 and V is TRBV20-1, with 7 bases fitting TRBD2. Germline CDR1 is DFQATT and CDR2 is SNEGSKA (reference sequence). Germline trimming cut 4 bases from V and 3 bases from J; bases unmatched to any gene: 3. The CDR3 has 13 residues.

Ten or more counts support this clonotype. The chain carries TRBV12-3 or TRBV12-4 and TRBJ2-3, with no clear D. Trimming took 3 bases from V and 1 from J, leaving 11 bases between them. This CDR3 has 15 amino acids. In nucleotides, the CDR3 is TGTGCCAGCAGTTTTACCCCTACCCGCACAGATACGCAGTATTTT. This encodes CASSFTPTRTDTQYF.

This clonotype was seen a few times. This chain joins TRBV29-1 and TRBJ2-5; D is unclear. Germline CDR1 is SQVTM and CDR2 is ANQGSEA. Trimming cost V 2 bases and J 3 bases, with 13 bases left between them. The CDR3 has 14 amino acids. The CDR3 region is CSVERGMEKETQYF. The CDR3 bases are TGCAGCGTTGAACGTGGGATGGAAAAAGAGACCCAGTACTTC.